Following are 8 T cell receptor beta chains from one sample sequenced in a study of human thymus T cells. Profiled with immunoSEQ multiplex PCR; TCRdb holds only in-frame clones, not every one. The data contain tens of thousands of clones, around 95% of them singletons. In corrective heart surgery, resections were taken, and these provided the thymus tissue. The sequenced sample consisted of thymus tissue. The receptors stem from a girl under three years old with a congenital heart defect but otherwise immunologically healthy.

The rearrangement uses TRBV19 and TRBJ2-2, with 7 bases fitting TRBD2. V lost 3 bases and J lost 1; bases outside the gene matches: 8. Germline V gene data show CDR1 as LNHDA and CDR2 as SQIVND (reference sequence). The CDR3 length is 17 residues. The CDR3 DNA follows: TGTGCCAGTAGTATTCGTGGGACTACCTTGAACACCGGGGAGCTGTTTTTT. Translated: CASSIRGTTLNTGELFF.

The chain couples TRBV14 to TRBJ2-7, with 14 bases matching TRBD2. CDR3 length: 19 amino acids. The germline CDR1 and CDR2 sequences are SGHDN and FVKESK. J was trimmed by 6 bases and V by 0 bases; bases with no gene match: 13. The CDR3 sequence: CASSQEPPGLAGDVCEQYF. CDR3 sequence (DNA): TGTGCCAGCAGCCAAGAACCCCCGGGACTAGCGGGAGATGTTTGCGAGCAGTACTTC.

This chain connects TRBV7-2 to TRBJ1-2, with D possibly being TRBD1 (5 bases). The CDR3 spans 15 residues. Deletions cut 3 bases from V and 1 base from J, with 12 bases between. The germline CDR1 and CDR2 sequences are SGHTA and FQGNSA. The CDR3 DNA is TGTGCCAGCAGCTTGAACCAGACAGTTAACTATGGCTACACCTTC. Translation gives CASSLNQTVNYGYTF.

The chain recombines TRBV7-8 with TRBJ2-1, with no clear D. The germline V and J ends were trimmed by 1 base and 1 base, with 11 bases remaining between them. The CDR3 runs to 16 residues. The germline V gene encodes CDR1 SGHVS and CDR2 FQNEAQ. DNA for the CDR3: TGTGCCAGCAGCTTAGATAGATGGGTGTCCTACAATGAGCAGTTCTTC. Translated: CASSLDRWVSYNEQFF.

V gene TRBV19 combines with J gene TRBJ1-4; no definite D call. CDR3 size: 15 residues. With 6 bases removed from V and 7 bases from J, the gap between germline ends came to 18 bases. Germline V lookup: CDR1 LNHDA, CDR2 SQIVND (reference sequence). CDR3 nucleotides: TGTGCCAGTAGAAGGCGTCAGCCATATGGTGAAAAACTGTTTTTT. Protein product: CASRRRQPYGEKLFF.

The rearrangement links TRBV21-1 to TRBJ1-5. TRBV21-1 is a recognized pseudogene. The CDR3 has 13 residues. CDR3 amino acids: CASSAGGNQPQHF. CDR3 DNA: TGTGCCAGCAGCGCGGGGGGTAATCAGCCCCAGCATTTT.

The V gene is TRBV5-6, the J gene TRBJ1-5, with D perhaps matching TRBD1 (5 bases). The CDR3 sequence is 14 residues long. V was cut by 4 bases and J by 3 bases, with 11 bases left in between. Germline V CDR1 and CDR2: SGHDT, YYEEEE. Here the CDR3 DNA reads TGTGCCAGCAGCCTACTGGGGACCAATCAGCCCCAGCATTTT. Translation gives CASSLLGTNQPQHF.

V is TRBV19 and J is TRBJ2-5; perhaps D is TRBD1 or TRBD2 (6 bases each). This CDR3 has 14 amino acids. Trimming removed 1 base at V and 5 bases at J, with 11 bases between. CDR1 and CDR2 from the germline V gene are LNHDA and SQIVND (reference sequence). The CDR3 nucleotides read TGTGCCAGTAGTATAGGGGGGGCGCAGGAGACCCAGTACTTC. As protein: CASSIGGAQETQYF.